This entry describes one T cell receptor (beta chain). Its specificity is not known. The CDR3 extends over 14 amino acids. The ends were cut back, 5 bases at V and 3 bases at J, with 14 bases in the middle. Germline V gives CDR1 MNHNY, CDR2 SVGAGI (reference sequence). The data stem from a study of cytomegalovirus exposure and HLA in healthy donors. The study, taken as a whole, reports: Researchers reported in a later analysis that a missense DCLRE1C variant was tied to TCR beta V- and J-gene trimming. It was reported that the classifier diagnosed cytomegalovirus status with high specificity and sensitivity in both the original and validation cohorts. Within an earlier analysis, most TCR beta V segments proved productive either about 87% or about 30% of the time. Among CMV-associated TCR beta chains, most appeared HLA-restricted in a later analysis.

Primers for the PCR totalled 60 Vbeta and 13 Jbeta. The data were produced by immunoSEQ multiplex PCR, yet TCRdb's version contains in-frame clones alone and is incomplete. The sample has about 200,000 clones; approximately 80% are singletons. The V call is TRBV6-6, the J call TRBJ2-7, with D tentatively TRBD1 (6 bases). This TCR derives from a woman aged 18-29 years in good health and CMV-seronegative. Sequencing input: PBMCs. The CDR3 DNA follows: TGTGCCAGCAGTCACGGCAGGGGAGTCTACGAGCAGTACGTC. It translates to CASSHGRGVYEQYV.